A single sample is the source of the 14 T cell receptor beta chains below, sequenced in a study of CD8+CD57+ T cells in acquired aplastic anemia (dated by TCRdb to the late 2010s). Sequencing relied on an Illumina HiSeq 2000. Genomic DNA served as template for TCR beta VDJ combination and CDR3 sequence profiling. TCRdb handled the public reads itself, with Q25 trimming in fastp and clone calling in MiXCR, and kept productive beta chains. CDR3 protein duplicates are merged, each entry listing the most common genes and DNA. The sample records some 190,000 distinct CDR3 sequences, approximately 50% of which are singletons. The top ten constitute 16% of the sample. The sample taken for sequencing was sorted CD4+, CD8+, or CD8+CD57+ T cells (not recorded which) from PBMCs. The receptors were gathered from a human donor in good health, serving as a control.

CDR3 sequence: CATKTGGQRDNSTDTQYF. In DNA form, the CDR3 reads TGTGCCACCAAGACAGGGGGTCAGCGTGATAATAGCACAGATACGCAGTATTTT. V is TRBV24-1 and J is TRBJ2-3; 9 bases are a match to TRBD1. Germline V CDR1 and CDR2: KGHDR, SFDVKD. Trimming took 8 bases from V and 0 from J; bases not matched to a gene: 14. The CDR3 has 18 residues.

The rearrangement uses TRBV20-1 and TRBJ1-5, with D perhaps matching TRBD1 (6 bases). Per the germline V gene, CDR1 is DFQATT and CDR2 is SNEGSKA (reference sequence). This CDR3 contains 14 residues. The DNA of the CDR3 is TGCAGCCCCAGCGGGGGGCACGGCAATCAGCCCCAGCATTTT. Translating it yields CSPSGGHGNQPQHF.

The chain recombines TRBV7-6 with TRBJ2-7; 9 bases align to TRBD1. Per the germline V gene, CDR1 is SGHVS and CDR2 is FNYEAQ. The CDR3 has 15 residues. The V and J ends lost 3 bases and 0 bases, in that order; junction bases with no gene match: 3. This CDR3 is CASSFGQGPSYEQYF. As DNA, the CDR3 is TGTGCCAGCAGCTTCGGACAGGGGCCCTCCTACGAGCAGTACTTC.

The chain combines TRBV20-1 with TRBJ1-2; a weak D match, TRBD1 (6 bases). This CDR3 is 11 amino acids long. With 4 bases removed from V and 6 bases from J, the gap between germline ends came to 9 bases. The germline V gene encodes CDR1 DFQATT and CDR2 SNEGSKA (reference sequence). Here the CDR3 reads CSANRDDGYTF. CDR3 nucleotides: TGCAGTGCTAACAGGGATGATGGCTACACCTTC.

This chain uses TRBV29-1 with TRBJ1-2; D uncertain. Germline CDR1 and CDR2: SQVTM and ANQGSEA. The CDR3 covers 11 residues. Trimming removed 3 bases at V and 5 bases at J, with 7 bases between. The CDR3 coding sequence is TGCAGCGTTGACTCGGGGTATGGCTACACCTTC. Amino acids: CSVDSGYGYTF.

The sample holds many counts of this clonotype. The V gene is TRBV6-5, the J gene TRBJ1-2; D may be TRBD1 (5 bases). V dropped 6 bases and J dropped 3 bases, with 14 bases sitting between them. Germline-derived CDR1 and CDR2 are MNHEY and SVGAGI. This CDR3 contains 14 residues. DNA for the CDR3: TGTGCCAGCAGCATCCGCGACAGCCACTATGGCTACACCTTC. Translation gives CASSIRDSHYGYTF.

The chain carries TRBV7-9 and TRBJ1-2; tentatively, D is TRBD1 (5 bases). The CDR3 has 13 amino acids. The germline V gene encodes CDR1 SEHNR and CDR2 FQNEAQ (reference sequence). Trimming took 4 bases from V and 6 from J, leaving 12 bases between them. The CDR3 reads CASSSRTRDGYTF. The CDR3 DNA follows: TGTGCCAGCAGCTCTCGGACCAGGGATGGCTACACCTTC. Using reference TRBV7-9 and TRBJ1-2 for the parts outside the CDR3, the full variable domain is DTGVSQNPRHKITKRGQNVTFRCDPISEHNRLYWYRQTLGQGPEFLTYFQNEAQLEKSRLLSDRFSAERPKGSFSTLEIQRTEQGDSAMYLCASSSRTRDGYTFGSGTRLTVV.

Notes on this clonotype: The junction and the germline gene differ at one end; a read error may be behind it. The J gene is TRBJ1-1, the V gene TRBV19; D is perhaps TRBD1 (6 bases). Germline V gene sequence: CDR1 LNHDA, CDR2 SQIVND (reference sequence). This CDR3 is built from 15 residues. The CDR3 protein is CVSSIPGHTNTEAFF. CDR3 DNA: TGTGTCAGTAGTATCCCGGGACATACGAACACTGAGGCTTTCTTT.

This clonotype came up many times. The V and J genes are TRBV12-3 or TRBV12-4 and TRBJ1-3; D is perhaps TRBD1 (6 bases). Trimming took off 4 bases at V and 3 bases at J, with 13 bases between the two ends. The CDR3 contains 15 residues. CDR3 DNA sequence: TGTGCCAGCAGTTCGGCAGGGGCTGGTGGAAACACCATATATTTT. Translation: CASSSAGAGGNTIYF.

This clonotype was seen many times. This sequence joins TRBV29-1 and TRBJ1-4; 12 bases agree with TRBD1. CDR3 length: 17 residues. The V gene's germline CDR1 is SQVTM and CDR2 ANQGSEA. V dropped 4 bases and J dropped 3; count of bases not matched to a gene: 9. The CDR3 coding sequence is TGCAGCGTTGCCGGGACAGGGGGCGACGGAGCTAATGAAAAACTGTTTTTT. Translated: CSVAGTGGDGANEKLFF.

The genes are TRBV2 and TRBJ1-6; D not certain. Deletions cut 5 bases from V and 8 bases from J, with 10 bases between. The CDR3 covers 13 residues. Germline CDR1 is SNHLY and CDR2 is FYNNEI. The CDR3 reads CASSYSVDSPLHF. DNA for the CDR3: TGTGCCAGCAGTTACTCGGTGGATTCACCCCTCCACTTT.

The J gene is TRBJ1-1, the V gene TRBV5-1, with D possibly matching TRBD1 (5 bases). The CDR3 totals 17 residues. Deletions cut 3 bases from V and 4 bases from J, with 22 bases between. From germline, CDR1 is SGHRS and CDR2 YFSETQ. Here the CDR3 reads CASSSTRGWGEVTEAFF. In nucleotides, the CDR3 is TGCGCCAGCAGCTCCACCCGGGGCTGGGGCGAAGTCACTGAAGCTTTCTTT.

DNA for the CDR3: TGTGCCAGCGGGACTTACAGCTCCTACGAGCAGTACTTC. This sequence encodes CASGTYSSYEQYF. The chain couples TRBV2 to TRBJ2-7, with D possibly matching TRBD2 (6 bases). The CDR3 is 13 amino acids. The V gene's germline CDR1 is SNHLY and CDR2 FYNNEI. V was clipped by 8 bases and J by 0 bases, with 11 bases between them.

Concerning this clonotype: One junction end disagrees with the germline gene, perhaps due to a read error. The CDR3 region has the DNA TGTGCCAGCAGTCACTTACAGGGTGAAAAACTGTTTTTC. It codes for CASSHLQGEKLFF. V is TRBV6-5 and J is TRBJ1-4, with D tentatively TRBD1 (6 bases). CDR1 MNHEY and CDR2 SVGAGI come from the germline V gene. The CDR3 spans 13 residues.